This entry describes one TCR beta chain. Its antigen is unknown. The sample comes from a study of T cell responses to AZD1222 COVID-19 vaccine. The wider study: Pooled together were second doses at about 4 or about 12 weeks. Findings and caveats of the study: Most donors were white British and more were female, and clonal diversity was possibly underestimated.

Libraries were prepared by immunoSEQ multiplex PCR; TCRdb keeps only in-frame clonotypes and omits some of them. Of approximately 97,000 clones in the sample, more than 70% were seen once. The TCR was taken from an adult in good health. The source was peripheral blood, collected on day 0 of AZD1222 vaccination.

CDR3 amino acids: CASSQDPGRSNQPQHF. In DNA form, the CDR3 reads TGTGCCAGCTCACAGGATCCGGGACGGAGCAATCAGCCCCAGCATTTT. The chain recombines TRBV18 with TRBJ1-5; weak D call: TRBD1 (5 bases). This CDR3 has 16 amino acids. Germline assignment: CDR1 KGHSH and CDR2 LQKENI. The V end lost 4 bases, the J end lost 1 base, and 14 bases lay between the germline ends.